The 29 T cell receptor beta chains below come from one sample, sequenced in a study of CD8+ T cells in alopecia areata. Extracted RNA was reverse transcribed, and the resulting cDNA served as sequencing template. Method: immunoSEQ multiplex PCR; TCRdb's copy keeps in-frame clones and lacks some. In the table there are about 200,000 clones, over 45% of which are singletons. Noted treatment: oral pan-JAK inhibitor, 5-10 mg twice daily. The starting material was CD4+ T cells sorted from blood, obtained at week 24, from a patient treated with tofacitinib. The receptors were gathered from a human donor with alopecia areata.

This clone was seen a handful of times. This chain uses TRBV14 with TRBJ2-7, with D maybe TRBD2 (5 bases). Looked up from germline, CDR1 is SGHDN and CDR2 is FVKESK. Trimming removed 4 bases from V and 4 bases from J, with 11 bases in between. The CDR3 extends over 13 amino acids. The CDR3 nucleotides are TGTGCCAGCAGCCTGATGACGGGGTACGAGCAGTACTTC. This codes for CASSLMTGYEQYF.

This clone was detected only a few times. This rearrangement joins TRBV25-1 to TRBJ2-1, with 8 bases fitting TRBD1. The CDR3 is 17 residues long. Germline CDR1 MGHDK, CDR2 SYGVNS. V shed 6 bases, J shed 0 bases, and the junction held 10 bases outside the gene matches. CDR3 amino acids: CASSKTGAGSSYNEQFF. DNA of the CDR3: TGTGCCAGCAGCAAGACAGGGGCGGGCAGCTCCTACAATGAGCAGTTCTTC.

This clone has only a few counts. The chain has TRBV5-4 and TRBJ1-1; D is perhaps TRBD1 (5 bases). The CDR3 runs 13 residues. Germline values: CDR1 SGHNT, CDR2 YYREEE (reference sequence). V gave up 4 bases and J gave up 3 bases, with 10 bases separating them. The CDR3, as DNA: TGTGCCAGCAGCGCCGACAGATACACTGAAGCTTTCTTT. This codes for CASSADRYTEAFF.

The chain combines TRBV30 with TRBJ2-3, with a tentative D call TRBD1 (5 bases). The CDR3 covers 15 residues. V was shortened by 4 bases and J by 5 bases, with 19 bases between the two germline ends. Per germline, CDR1 GTSNPN and CDR2 SVGIG (reference sequence). The chain's CDR3 is CAWIRGLPRRDTQYF. The CDR3 DNA sequence: TGTGCCTGGATTAGGGGTCTGCCACGGCGAGATACGCAGTATTTT.

A note on this clone: Other DNA variants within this sample encode the same CDR3. The chain uses TRBV20-1 and TRBJ2-5, with D unclear. Germline-derived CDR1 and CDR2 are DFQATT and SNEGSKA (reference sequence). Between the trimmed V and J ends, which lost 3 bases and 2 bases, there was a span of 4 bases. This CDR3 has 11 amino acids. The CDR3 here is CSARLQETQYF. CDR3 sequence (DNA): TGCAGTGCTAGGCTACAAGAGACCCAGTACTTC.

There are a few counts of this clone. The chain employs TRBV6-6 and TRBJ2-3; D remains unclear. The V gene lost 0 bases and the J gene lost 5 bases, with 6 bases spanning the gap. Germline V gene lookup returns CDR1 MNHNY and CDR2 SVGAGI (reference sequence). This CDR3 has 13 residues. The DNA for the CDR3 is TGTGCCAGCAGTTACTCAACGGGAGATACGCAGTATTTT. This sequence encodes CASSYSTGDTQYF.

This clone appeared a few times. Other DNA sequences in the sample encode the same CDR3. The V and J genes are TRBV9 and TRBJ2-1; 12 nucleotides align to TRBD2. Germline V lookup: CDR1 SGDLS, CDR2 YYNGEE. V was clipped by 1 base and J by 10 bases; unmatched bases: 15. The CDR3 has 18 residues. The CDR3 sequence: CASSVIVGSASGGVEQFF. The DNA of the CDR3 is TGTGCCAGCAGCGTAATAGTAGGTTCGGCTAGCGGGGGGGTGGAGCAGTTCTTC.

The chain employs TRBV2 and TRBJ2-5; D is possibly TRBD1 (6 bases). Germline values: CDR1 SNHLY, CDR2 FYNNEI. Trimming stripped 7 bases from V and 5 bases from J, with 17 bases between. The CDR3 has 14 amino acids. For the CDR3, the DNA is TGTGCCAGCATCGTAGCTAGGGGGTCGGAGACCCAGTACTTC. This codes for CASIVARGSETQYF.

The chain employs TRBV10-3 and TRBJ2-7; tentative D call: TRBD2 (5 bases). This CDR3 is built from 14 residues. V was clipped by 4 bases and J by 0 bases, with 10 bases between them. Germline lookup yields CDR1 ENHRY and CDR2 SYGVKD. The CDR3 region has the DNA TGTGCCATCAGTGGAGGCGGGCTCTCCTACGAGCAGTACTTC. Its translation: CAISGGGLSYEQYF.

This chain uses TRBV7-2 with TRBJ1-2; unclear D gene. The germline V gene has CDR1 SGHTA and CDR2 FQGNSA. V was cut by 5 bases and J by 2 bases, with 15 bases left in between. The CDR3 extends over 15 amino acids. The CDR3 sequence: CASSLGGQANYGYTF. The CDR3 DNA reads TGTGCCAGCAGCCTTGGCGGGCAGGCCAACTATGGCTACACCTTC. Combining the CDR3 with reference TRBV7-2 and TRBJ1-2 gives the whole variable domain GAGVSQSPSNKVTEKGKDVELRCDPISGHTALYWYRQSLGQGLEFLIYFQGNSAPDKSGLPSDRFSAERTGGSVSTLTIQRTQQEDSAVYLCASSLGGQANYGYTFGSGTRLTVV.

The gene calls are TRBV14 and TRBJ2-5; 13 bases fit TRBD2. Trimming cost V 4 bases and J 5 bases; bases outside gene matches: 7. This CDR3 region has 16 residues. Germline V CDR1 and CDR2: SGHDN, FVKESK. CDR3 nucleotides: TGTGCCAGCAGCCGAATGGGACTAGCGGGATTGGAGACCCAGTACTTC. It specifies CASSRMGLAGLETQYF.

The J gene is TRBJ1-1, the V gene TRBV30; D perhaps matches TRBD1 (6 bases). CDR1 GTSNPN and CDR2 SVGIG come from the germline V gene (reference sequence). V was cut by 2 bases and J by 11 bases, with 12 bases left in between. This CDR3 has 11 amino acids. CDR3 loop: CAWSQGSRAFF. The CDR3, as DNA: TGTGCCTGGAGTCAGGGGAGCCGGGCTTTCTTT. Full variable domain (outside the CDR3, taken from reference TRBV30 and TRBJ1-1): SQTIHQWPATLVQPVGSPLSLECTVEGTSNPNLYWYRQAAGRGLQLLFYSVGIGQISSEVPQNLSASRPQDRQFILSSKKLLLSDSGFYLCAWSQGSRAFFGQGTRLTVV.

This sequence joins TRBV6-6 and TRBJ1-5, with 8 bases lining up with TRBD1. The junction had 8 bases not matched to a gene; V was cut back by 6 bases and J by 4 bases. The germline V gene has CDR1 MNHNY and CDR2 SVGAGI (reference sequence). The CDR3 runs to 15 residues. The CDR3 is CASRPGQGGNQPQHF. The CDR3, as DNA: TGTGCCAGCAGACCTGGACAGGGTGGGAATCAGCCCCAGCATTTT.

The CDR3 bases are TGTGCCAGCAGCGTAGGGGCCGCGAATTCACCCCTCCACTTT. It specifies CASSVGAANSPLHF. The gene calls are TRBV9 and TRBJ1-6; D is unresolved. CDR3 length: 14 residues. V was pared by 0 bases and J by 7 bases, with 8 bases between. Per germline, CDR1 SGDLS and CDR2 YYNGEE.

This rearrangement joins TRBV30 to TRBJ2-5; tentatively, D is TRBD1 (6 bases). This CDR3 region has 15 residues. Looked up from germline, CDR1 is GTSNPN and CDR2 is SVGIG (reference sequence). The V gene lost 2 bases and the J gene lost 4 bases, with 17 bases spanning the gap. For the CDR3, the DNA is TGTGCCTGGAGTCCTAAGGGGGACGTCGGAGAGACCCAGTACTTC. It encodes CAWSPKGDVGETQYF. The variable domain in full, with the rest retrieved from reference TRBV30 and TRBJ2-5, is SQTIHQWPATLVQPVGSPLSLECTVEGTSNPNLYWYRQAAGRGLQLLFYSVGIGQISSEVPQNLSASRPQDRQFILSSKKLLLSDSGFYLCAWSPKGDVGETQYFGPGTRLLVL.

This clone was seen a handful of times. V is TRBV6-6 and J is TRBJ2-5; tentative D call: TRBD1 (6 bases). CDR3 length: 14 residues. Germline-derived CDR1 and CDR2 are MNHNY and SVGAGI (reference sequence). Trimming cost V 4 bases and J 1 base, with 10 bases left between them. In DNA, the CDR3 is TGTGCCAGCAGTTCGGGACACCTCCAAGAGACCCAGTACTTC. It codes for CASSSGHLQETQYF.

The chain links TRBV5-1 to TRBJ1-1; TRBD1 matches at 10 bases. J gave up 3 bases and V 5 bases, and 1 base lay outside the gene matches. Germline CDR1 and CDR2: SGHRS and YFSETQ. This CDR3 contains 13 residues. CDR3 sequence reads: CASRDRGYTEAFF. The CDR3 DNA reads TGCGCCAGCAGGGACAGGGGGTACACTGAAGCTTTCTTT.

This sequence joins TRBV4-1 and TRBJ2-5; 10 bases align to TRBD2. CDR1 is MGHRA and CDR2 is YSYEKL in the germline V gene. V shed 1 base and J 7 bases; nucleotides not matched to a gene: 9. The CDR3 consists of 16 residues. CDR3 amino acids: CASSQVLAGVSGTQYF. CDR3 in DNA: TGCGCCAGCAGCCAAGTGCTAGCGGGAGTTTCGGGGACCCAGTACTTC.

The V gene is TRBV30, the J gene TRBJ1-5, with D uncertain. The CDR3 spans 13 residues. V lost 0 bases and J 9 bases, leaving 12 bases between the germline ends. The germline V gene encodes CDR1 GTSNPN and CDR2 SVGIG (reference sequence). CDR3 sequence (DNA): TGTGCCTGGAGTGTACGGACGGACCGGCCCCAGCATTTT. Translation gives CAWSVRTDRPQHF.

The chain carries TRBV29-1 and TRBJ2-7; weak D call: TRBD1 (5 bases). Germline CDR1 SQVTM, CDR2 ANQGSEA. Between the trimmed V and J ends, which lost 6 bases and 7 bases, there was a span of 22 bases. The CDR3 length is 14 residues. The CDR3 nucleotides are TGCAGCGTCCTTGACAGCCGCCACGACGGGGAGCAGTACTTC. It encodes CSVLDSRHDGEQYF.

This clone was found a few times. This chain links TRBV7-2 with TRBJ2-5; D perhaps matches TRBD2 (5 bases). From germline, CDR1 is SGHTA and CDR2 FQGNSA. CDR3 length equals 15 residues. Trimming cost V 1 base and J 1 base, with 10 bases left between them. Here the CDR3 reads CASSLVRLAQETQYF. CDR3 DNA sequence: TGTGCCAGCAGCTTAGTTCGTCTAGCCCAAGAGACCCAGTACTTC.

CDR3 region: CASSLNTGVFTEAFF. The CDR3, as DNA: TGTGCCAGCAGCTTAAACACAGGGGTATTCACTGAAGCTTTCTTT. The chain joins TRBV13 to TRBJ1-1, with 7 bases fitting TRBD1. Germline values: CDR1 PRHDT, CDR2 FYEKMQ (reference sequence). CDR3 length: 15 amino acids. V lost 2 bases and J lost 4; bases outside the gene matches: 7. Together with reference TRBV13 and TRBJ1-1, the CDR3 gives the full variable domain: AAGVIQSPRHLIKEKRETATLKCYPIPRHDTVYWYQQGPGQDPQFLISFYEKMQSDKGSIPDRFSAQQFSDYHSELNMSSLELGDSALYFCASSLNTGVFTEAFFGQGTRLTVV.

The chain uses TRBV5-4 and TRBJ2-2; the match to TRBD2 covers 8 bases. CDR1 and CDR2 from the germline V gene are SGHNT and YYREEE (reference sequence). Trimming removed 0 bases from V and 7 bases from J; junction bases left unmatched: 5. The CDR3 is 15 residues long. The CDR3: CASSLVGGDDGELFF. In nucleotides, the CDR3 is TGTGCCAGCAGCTTGGTCGGGGGGGACGACGGGGAGCTGTTTTTT.

The J gene is TRBJ2-7, the V gene TRBV7-2; D gene unclear. The CDR3 is made up of 12 amino acids. V dropped 1 base and J dropped 6 bases, with 7 bases sitting between them. The germline V gene has CDR1 SGHTA and CDR2 FQGNSA. The CDR3 coding sequence is TGTGCCAGCAGCTTAGAACGGCGCGAGCAGTACTTC. It codes for CASSLERREQYF. The variable domain in full, with the rest retrieved from reference TRBV7-2 and TRBJ2-7, is GAGVSQSPSNKVTEKGKDVELRCDPISGHTALYWYRQSLGQGLEFLIYFQGNSAPDKSGLPSDRFSAERTGGSVSTLTIQRTQQEDSAVYLCASSLERREQYFGPGTRLTVT.

The V gene is TRBV5-1, the J gene TRBJ1-5, with D uncertain. With 4 bases removed from V and 9 bases from J, the gap between germline ends came to 17 bases. The CDR3 contains 14 residues. Germline V CDR1 and CDR2: SGHRS, YFSETQ. The CDR3 loop reads CASSRLPDVGPQHF. The DNA for the CDR3 is TGCGCCAGCAGCAGATTACCGGACGTAGGGCCCCAGCATTTT.

This chain uses TRBV23-1 with TRBJ1-5, with a possible D match to TRBD1 (5 bases). TRBV23-1 is annotated as an ORF whose role is uncertain. The germline V and J ends were trimmed by 0 bases and 7 bases, with 19 bases remaining between them. The CDR3 covers 17 residues. In nucleotides, the CDR3 is TGCGCCAGCAGTCAATCTCGGGGGTTGAAGGGTAGCCAGCCCCAGCATTTT. This translates into CASSQSRGLKGSQPQHF.

V and J are TRBV30 and TRBJ2-3; D is unresolved. CDR3 length: 13 residues. The germline V gene has CDR1 GTSNPN and CDR2 SVGIG (reference sequence). V dropped 2 bases and J dropped 0 bases, with 6 bases sitting between them. CDR3 sequence: CAWSHSSTDTQYF. CDR3 nucleotide sequence: TGTGCCTGGAGTCACTCTAGCACAGATACGCAGTATTTT.

The genes are TRBV30 and TRBJ2-5, with D hard to call. CDR1 GTSNPN and CDR2 SVGIG come from the germline V gene (reference sequence). Trimming removed 0 bases at V and 5 bases at J, with 7 bases between. The CDR3 covers 12 residues. The CDR3 region is CAWSVMRETQYF. In DNA form, the CDR3 reads TGTGCCTGGAGTGTAATGCGGGAGACCCAGTACTTC.

V is TRBV29-1 and J is TRBJ2-2; 7 positions match TRBD1. This CDR3 has 13 amino acids. Germline V gives CDR1 SQVTM, CDR2 ANQGSEA. Trimming removed 3 bases from V and 5 bases from J; junction bases left unmatched: 3. The CDR3 sequence: CSVDGRGTGELFF. The CDR3 DNA is TGCAGCGTTGATGGCAGGGGGACCGGGGAGCTGTTTTTT.